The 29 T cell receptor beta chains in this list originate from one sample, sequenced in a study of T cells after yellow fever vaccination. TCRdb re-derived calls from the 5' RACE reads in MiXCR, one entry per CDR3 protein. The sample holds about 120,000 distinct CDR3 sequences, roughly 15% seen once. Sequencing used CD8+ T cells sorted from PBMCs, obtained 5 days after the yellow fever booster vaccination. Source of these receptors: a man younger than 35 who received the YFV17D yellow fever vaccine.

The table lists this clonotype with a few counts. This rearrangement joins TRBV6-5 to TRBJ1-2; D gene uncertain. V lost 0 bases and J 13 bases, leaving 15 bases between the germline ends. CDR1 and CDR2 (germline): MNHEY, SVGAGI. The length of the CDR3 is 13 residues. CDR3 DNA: TGTGCCAGCAGTTACTCGGGAGCCACGGCGGGCACCTTC. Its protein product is CASSYSGATAGTF.

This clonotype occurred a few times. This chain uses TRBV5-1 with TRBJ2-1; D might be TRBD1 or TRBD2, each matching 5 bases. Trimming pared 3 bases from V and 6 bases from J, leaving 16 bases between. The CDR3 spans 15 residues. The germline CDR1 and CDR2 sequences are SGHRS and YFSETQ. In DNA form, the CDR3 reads TGCGCCAGCAGCTGGCGCCTGGGACCTGGCAATGAGCAGTTCTTC. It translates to CASSWRLGPGNEQFF.

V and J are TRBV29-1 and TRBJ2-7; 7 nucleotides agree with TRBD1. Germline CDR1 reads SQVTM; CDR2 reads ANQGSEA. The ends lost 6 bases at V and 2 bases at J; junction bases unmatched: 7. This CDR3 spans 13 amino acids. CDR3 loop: CSVEQGTPYEQYF. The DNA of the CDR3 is TGCAGCGTCGAACAGGGGACCCCCTACGAGCAGTACTTC.

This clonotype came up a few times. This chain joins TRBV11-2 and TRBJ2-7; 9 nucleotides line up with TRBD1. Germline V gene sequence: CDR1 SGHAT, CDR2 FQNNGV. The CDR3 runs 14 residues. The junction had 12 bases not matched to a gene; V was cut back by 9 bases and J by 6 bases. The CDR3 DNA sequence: TGTGCCAGTACCCCGGGACAGGGATTTGTCGAGCAGTACTTC. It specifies CASTPGQGFVEQYF.

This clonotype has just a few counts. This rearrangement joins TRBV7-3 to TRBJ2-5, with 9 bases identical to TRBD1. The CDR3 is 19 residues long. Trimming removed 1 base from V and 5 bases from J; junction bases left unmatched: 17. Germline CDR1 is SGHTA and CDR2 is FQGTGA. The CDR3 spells CASSLSATGGFVPRETQYF. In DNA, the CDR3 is TGTGCCAGCAGCTTAAGTGCTACAGGGGGCTTTGTTCCCAGGGAGACCCAGTACTTC.

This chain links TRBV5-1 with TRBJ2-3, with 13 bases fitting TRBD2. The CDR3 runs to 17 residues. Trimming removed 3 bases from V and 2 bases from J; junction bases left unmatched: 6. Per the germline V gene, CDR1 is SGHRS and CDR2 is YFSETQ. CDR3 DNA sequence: TGCGCCAGCAGCTCCGGACTAGCGGGGGAATCCACAGATACGCAGTATTTT. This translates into CASSSGLAGESTDTQYF.

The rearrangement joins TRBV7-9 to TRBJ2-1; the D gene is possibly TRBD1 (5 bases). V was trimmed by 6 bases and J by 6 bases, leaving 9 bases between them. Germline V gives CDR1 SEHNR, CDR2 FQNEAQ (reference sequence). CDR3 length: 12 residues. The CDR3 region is CASRPQVNEQFF. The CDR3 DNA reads TGTGCCAGCAGACCACAGGTCAATGAGCAGTTCTTC.

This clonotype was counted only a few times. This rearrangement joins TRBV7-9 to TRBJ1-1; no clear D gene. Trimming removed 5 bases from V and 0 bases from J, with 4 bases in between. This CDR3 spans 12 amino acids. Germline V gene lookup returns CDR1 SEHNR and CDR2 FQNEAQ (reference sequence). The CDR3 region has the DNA TGTGCCAGCAGCCGGATGAACACTGAAGCTTTCTTT. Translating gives CASSRMNTEAFF.

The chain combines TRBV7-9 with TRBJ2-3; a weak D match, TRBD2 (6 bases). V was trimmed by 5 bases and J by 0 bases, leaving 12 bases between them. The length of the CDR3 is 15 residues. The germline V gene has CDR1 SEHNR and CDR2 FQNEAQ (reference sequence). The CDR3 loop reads CASSTGEDSTDTQYF. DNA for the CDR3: TGTGCCAGCAGCACCGGGGAGGACAGCACAGATACGCAGTATTTT.

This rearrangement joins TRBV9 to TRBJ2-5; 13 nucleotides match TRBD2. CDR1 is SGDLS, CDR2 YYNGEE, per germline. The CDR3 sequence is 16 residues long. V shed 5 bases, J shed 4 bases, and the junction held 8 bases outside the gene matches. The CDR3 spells CASSALAGGPRETQYF. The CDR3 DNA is TGTGCCAGCAGTGCACTAGCGGGGGGGCCGAGAGAGACCCAGTACTTC.

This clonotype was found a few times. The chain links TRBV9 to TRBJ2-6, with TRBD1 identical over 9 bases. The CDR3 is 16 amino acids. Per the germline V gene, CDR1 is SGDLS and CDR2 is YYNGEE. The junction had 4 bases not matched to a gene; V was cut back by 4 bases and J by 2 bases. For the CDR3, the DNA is TGTGCCAGCAGCAGAGGGACAGGGACTGGGGCCAACGTCCTGACTTTC. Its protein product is CASSRGTGTGANVLTF.

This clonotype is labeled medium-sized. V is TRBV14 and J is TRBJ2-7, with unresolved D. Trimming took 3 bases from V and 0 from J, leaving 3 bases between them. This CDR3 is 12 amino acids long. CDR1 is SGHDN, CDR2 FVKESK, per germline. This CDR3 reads CASSHSSYEQYV. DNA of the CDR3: TGTGCCAGCAGCCATAGCTCCTACGAGCAGTACGTC.

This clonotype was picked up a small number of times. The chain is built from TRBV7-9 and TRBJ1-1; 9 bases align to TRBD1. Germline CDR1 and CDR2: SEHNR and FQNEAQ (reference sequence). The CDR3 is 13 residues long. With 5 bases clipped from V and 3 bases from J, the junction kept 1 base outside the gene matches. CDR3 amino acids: CASSTGGDTEAFF. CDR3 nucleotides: TGTGCCAGCAGCACAGGGGGCGACACTGAAGCTTTCTTT.

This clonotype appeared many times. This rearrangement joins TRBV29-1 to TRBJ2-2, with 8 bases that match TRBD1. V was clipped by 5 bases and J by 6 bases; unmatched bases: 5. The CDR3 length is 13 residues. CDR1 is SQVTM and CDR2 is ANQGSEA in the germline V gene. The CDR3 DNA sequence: TGCAGCGTTTCTACAGGGGGAGCCGGGGAGCTGTTTTTT. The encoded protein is CSVSTGGAGELFF.

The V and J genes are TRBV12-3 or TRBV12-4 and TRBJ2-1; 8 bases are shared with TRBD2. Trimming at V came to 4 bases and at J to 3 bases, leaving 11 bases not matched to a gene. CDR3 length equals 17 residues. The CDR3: CASSSTSVDHDYNEQFF. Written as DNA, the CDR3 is TGTGCCAGCAGTTCGACTAGCGTGGACCATGACTACAATGAGCAGTTCTTC.

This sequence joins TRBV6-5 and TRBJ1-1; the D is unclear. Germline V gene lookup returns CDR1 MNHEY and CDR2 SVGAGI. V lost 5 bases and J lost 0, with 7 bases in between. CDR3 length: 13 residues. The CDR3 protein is CASSHFMNTEAFF. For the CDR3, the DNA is TGTGCCAGCAGTCATTTCATGAACACTGAAGCTTTCTTT.

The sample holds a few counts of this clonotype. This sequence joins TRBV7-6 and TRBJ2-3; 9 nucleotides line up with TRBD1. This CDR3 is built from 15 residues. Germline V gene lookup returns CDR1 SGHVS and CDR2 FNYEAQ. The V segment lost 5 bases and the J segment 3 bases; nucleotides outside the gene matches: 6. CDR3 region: CASSPNRGRTDTQYF. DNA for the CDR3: TGTGCCAGCAGCCCGAACAGGGGGCGGACAGATACGCAGTATTTT.

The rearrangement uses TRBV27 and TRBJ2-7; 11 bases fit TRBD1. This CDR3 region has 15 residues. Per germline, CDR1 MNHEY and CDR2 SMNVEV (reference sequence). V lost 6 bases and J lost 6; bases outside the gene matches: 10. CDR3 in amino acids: CASRDVRDRGSEQYF. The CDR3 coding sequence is TGTGCCAGCAGGGACGTCCGGGACAGGGGGAGCGAGCAGTACTTC.

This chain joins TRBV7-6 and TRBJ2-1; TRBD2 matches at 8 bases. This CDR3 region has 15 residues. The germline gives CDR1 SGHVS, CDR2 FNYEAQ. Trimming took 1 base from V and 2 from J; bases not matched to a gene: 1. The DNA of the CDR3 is TGTGCCAGCAGCTTAGGACTAGCGACCTACAATGAGCAGTTCTTC. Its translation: CASSLGLATYNEQFF.

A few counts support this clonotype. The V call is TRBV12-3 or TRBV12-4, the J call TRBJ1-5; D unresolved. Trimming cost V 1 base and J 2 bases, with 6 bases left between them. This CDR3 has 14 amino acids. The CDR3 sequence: CASSLGVGNQPQHF. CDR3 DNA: TGTGCCAGCAGTTTAGGGGTAGGCAATCAGCCCCAGCATTTT.

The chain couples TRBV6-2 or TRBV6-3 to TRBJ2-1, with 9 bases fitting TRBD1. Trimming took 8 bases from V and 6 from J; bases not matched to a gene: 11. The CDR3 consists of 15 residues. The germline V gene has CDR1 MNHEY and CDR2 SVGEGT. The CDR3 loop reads CASGRPPGQGNEQFF. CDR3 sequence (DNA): TGTGCCAGCGGAAGGCCCCCGGGACAGGGCAATGAGCAGTTCTTC.

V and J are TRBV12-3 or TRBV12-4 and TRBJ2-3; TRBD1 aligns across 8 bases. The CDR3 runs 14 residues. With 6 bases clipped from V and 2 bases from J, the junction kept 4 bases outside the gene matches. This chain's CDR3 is CASSQGAATDTQYF. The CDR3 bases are TGTGCCAGCAGCCAGGGGGCCGCCACAGATACGCAGTATTTT.

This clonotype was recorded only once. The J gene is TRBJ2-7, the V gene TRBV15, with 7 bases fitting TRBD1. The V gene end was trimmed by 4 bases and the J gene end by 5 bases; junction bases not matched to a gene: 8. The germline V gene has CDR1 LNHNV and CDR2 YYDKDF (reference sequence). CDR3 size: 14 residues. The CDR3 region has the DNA TGTGCCACCAGCACCCGACAGGGTCTGAACGAGCAGTACTTC. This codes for CATSTRQGLNEQYF.

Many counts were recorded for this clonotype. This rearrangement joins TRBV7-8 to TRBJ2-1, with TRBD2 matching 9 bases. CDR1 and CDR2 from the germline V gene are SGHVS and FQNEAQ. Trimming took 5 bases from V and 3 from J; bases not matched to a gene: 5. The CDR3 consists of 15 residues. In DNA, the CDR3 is TGTGCCAGCAGCGTAGGACTAGCGAGCTACAATGAGCAGTTCTTC. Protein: CASSVGLASYNEQFF.

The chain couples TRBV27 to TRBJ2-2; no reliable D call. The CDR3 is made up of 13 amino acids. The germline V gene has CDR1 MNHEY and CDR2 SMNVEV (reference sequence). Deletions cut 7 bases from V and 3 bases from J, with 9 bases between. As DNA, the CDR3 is TGTGCCAGCACCTTATCTTACACCGGGGAGCTGTTTTTT. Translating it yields CASTLSYTGELFF.

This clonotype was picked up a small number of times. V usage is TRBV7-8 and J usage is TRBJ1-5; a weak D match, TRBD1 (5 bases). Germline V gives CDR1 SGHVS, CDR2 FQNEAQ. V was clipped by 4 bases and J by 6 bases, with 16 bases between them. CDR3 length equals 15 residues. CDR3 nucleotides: TGTGCCAGCAGCTCGAGGGGCGAGCCAGGTCAGCCCCAGCATTTT. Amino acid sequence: CASSSRGEPGQPQHF. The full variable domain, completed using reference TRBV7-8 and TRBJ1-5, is GAGVSQSPRYKVAKRGQDVALRCDPISGHVSLFWYQQALGQGPEFLTYFQNEAQLDKSGLPSDRFFAERPEGSVSTLKIQRTQQEDSAVYLCASSSRGEPGQPQHFGDGTRLSIL.

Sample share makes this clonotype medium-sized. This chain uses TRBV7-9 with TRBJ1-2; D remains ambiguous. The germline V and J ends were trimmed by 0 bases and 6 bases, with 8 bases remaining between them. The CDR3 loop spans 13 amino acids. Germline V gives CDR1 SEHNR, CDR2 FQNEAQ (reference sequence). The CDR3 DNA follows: TGTGCCAGCAGCTTAGCGAACGGGAATGGCTACACCTTC. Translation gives CASSLANGNGYTF.

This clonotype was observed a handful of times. The CDR3 is CASSQRDSPYNEQFF. DNA for the CDR3: TGCGCCAGCAGCCAAAGGGACAGTCCCTACAATGAGCAGTTCTTC. The V gene is TRBV4-3, the J gene TRBJ2-1, with 7 bases fitting TRBD1. This CDR3 has 15 amino acids. The germline V gene encodes CDR1 LGHNA and CDR2 YSLEER. V trimming: 2 bases; J trimming: 2 bases; junction bases outside the gene matches: 3.

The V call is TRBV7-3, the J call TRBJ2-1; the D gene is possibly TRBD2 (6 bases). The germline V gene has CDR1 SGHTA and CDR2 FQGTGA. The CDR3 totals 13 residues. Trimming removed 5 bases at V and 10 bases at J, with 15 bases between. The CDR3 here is CASSPPAGGEQFF. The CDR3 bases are TGTGCCAGCAGCCCCCCAGCGGGTGGCGAGCAGTTCTTC.